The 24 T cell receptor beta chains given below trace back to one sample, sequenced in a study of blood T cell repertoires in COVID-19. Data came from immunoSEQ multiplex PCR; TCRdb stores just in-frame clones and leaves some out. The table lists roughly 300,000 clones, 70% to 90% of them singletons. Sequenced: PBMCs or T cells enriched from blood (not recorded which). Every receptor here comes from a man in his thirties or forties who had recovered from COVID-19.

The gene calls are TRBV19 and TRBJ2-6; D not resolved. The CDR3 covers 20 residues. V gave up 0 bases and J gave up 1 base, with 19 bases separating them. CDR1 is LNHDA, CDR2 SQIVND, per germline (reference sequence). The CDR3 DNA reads TGTGCCAGTAGTATAGAGAGTTCGGGTTCCGCATGGTCTGGGGCCAACGTCCTGACTTTC. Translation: CASSIESSGSAWSGANVLTF.

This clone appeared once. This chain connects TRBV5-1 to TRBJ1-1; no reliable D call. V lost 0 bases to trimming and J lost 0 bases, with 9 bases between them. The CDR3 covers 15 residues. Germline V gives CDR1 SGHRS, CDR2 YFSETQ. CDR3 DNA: TGCGCCAGCAGCTTGGAAGGTAGCATGAACACTGAAGCTTTCTTT. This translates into CASSLEGSMNTEAFF.

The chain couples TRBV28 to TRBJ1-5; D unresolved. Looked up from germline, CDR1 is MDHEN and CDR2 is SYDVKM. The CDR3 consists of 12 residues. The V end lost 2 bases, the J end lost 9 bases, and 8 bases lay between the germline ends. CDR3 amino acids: CASSLRGLPQHF. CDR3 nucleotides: TGTGCCAGCAGTTTACGGGGTCTGCCCCAGCATTTT.

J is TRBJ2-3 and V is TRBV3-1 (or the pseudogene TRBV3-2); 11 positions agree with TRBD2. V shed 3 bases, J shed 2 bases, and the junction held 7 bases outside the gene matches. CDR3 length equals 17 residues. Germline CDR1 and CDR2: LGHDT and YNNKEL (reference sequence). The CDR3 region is CASSHRGTSGYTDTQYF. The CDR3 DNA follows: TGTGCCAGCAGCCATAGGGGGACTAGCGGATACACAGATACGCAGTATTTT.

Written as DNA, the CDR3 is TGCAGCGTTGGGGTGGGGAGTAGGGGCTACACCTTC. Translated: CSVGVGSRGYTF. The chain links TRBV29-1 to TRBJ1-2; the D is unclear. The CDR3 runs to 12 residues. Trimming cost V 4 bases and J 8 bases, with 14 bases left between them. Germline V gene sequence: CDR1 SQVTM, CDR2 ANQGSEA. The full variable domain, its missing parts supplied by reference TRBV29-1 and TRBJ1-2, is SAVISQKPSRDICQRGTSLTIQCQVDSQVTMMFWYRQQPGQSLTLIATANQGSEATYESGFVIDKFPISRPNLTFSTLTVSNMSPEDSSIYLCSVGVGSRGYTFGSGTRLTVV.

The CDR3 nucleotides are TGTGCCAGCAGTTTGGCGGGCAAGATGTACCACGAGCAGTACTTC. Protein sequence: CASSLAGKMYHEQYF. V is TRBV27 and J is TRBJ2-7, with D perhaps TRBD2 (5 bases). Trimming left V 3 bases short and J 5 bases short, with 17 bases between. This CDR3 has 15 residues. Per germline, CDR1 MNHEY and CDR2 SMNVEV (reference sequence).

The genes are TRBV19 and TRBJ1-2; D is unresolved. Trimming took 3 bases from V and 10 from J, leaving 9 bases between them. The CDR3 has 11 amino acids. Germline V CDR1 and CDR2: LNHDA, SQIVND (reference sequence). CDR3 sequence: CASSIHRSYTF. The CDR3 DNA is TGTGCCAGTAGTATCCACAGATCCTACACCTTC.

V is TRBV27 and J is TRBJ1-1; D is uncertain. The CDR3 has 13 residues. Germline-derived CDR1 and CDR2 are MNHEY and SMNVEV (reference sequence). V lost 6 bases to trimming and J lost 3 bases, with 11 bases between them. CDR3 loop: CASSLAGDTEAFF. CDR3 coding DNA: TGTGCCAGCAGCTTGGCGGGCGACACTGAAGCTTTCTTT.

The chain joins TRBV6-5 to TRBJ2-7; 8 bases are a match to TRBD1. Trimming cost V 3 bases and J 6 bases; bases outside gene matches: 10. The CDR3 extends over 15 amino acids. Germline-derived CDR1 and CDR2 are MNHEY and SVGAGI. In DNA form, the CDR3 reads TGTGCCAGCAGTTATGTTGGCGCCCAGGGGGCCGAGCAGTACTTC. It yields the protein CASSYVGAQGAEQYF.

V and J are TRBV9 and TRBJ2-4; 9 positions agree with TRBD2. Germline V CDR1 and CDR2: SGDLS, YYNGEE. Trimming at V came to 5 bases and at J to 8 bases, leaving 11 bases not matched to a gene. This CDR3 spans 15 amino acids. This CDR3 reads CASSPRAGGGDIQYF. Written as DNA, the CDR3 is TGTGCCAGCAGTCCACGTGCGGGAGGGGGAGACATTCAGTACTTC.

CDR3 protein: CASSFTRDGQPQHF. Here the CDR3 DNA reads TGTGCCAGCAGTTTCACTAGGGATGGGCAGCCCCAGCATTTT. The V gene is TRBV27, the J gene TRBJ1-5; D uncertain. The CDR3 runs to 14 residues. Trimming removed 3 bases from V and 7 bases from J, with 13 bases in between. The germline gives CDR1 MNHEY, CDR2 SMNVEV (reference sequence).

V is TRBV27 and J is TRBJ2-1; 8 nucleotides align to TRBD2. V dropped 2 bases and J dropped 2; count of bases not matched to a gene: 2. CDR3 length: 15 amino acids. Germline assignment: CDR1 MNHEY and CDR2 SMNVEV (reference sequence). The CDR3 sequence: CASSLTSGPYNEQFF. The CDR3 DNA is TGTGCCAGCAGTTTAACTAGCGGTCCCTACAATGAGCAGTTCTTC.

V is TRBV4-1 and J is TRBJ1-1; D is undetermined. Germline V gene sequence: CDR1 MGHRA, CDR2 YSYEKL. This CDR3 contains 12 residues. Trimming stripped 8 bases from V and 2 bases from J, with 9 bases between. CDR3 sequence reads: CASSPGNTEAFF. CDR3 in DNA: TGCGCCAGCTCTCCAGGAAACACTGAAGCTTTCTTT.

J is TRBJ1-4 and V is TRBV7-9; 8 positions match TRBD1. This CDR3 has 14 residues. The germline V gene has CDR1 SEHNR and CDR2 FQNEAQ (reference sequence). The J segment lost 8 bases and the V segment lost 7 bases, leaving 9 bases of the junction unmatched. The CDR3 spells CASTRTGRLEKLFF. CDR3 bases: TGTGCCAGCACCCGGACAGGGCGTTTAGAAAAACTGTTTTTT. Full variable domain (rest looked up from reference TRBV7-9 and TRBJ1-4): DTGVSQNPRHKITKRGQNVTFRCDPISEHNRLYWYRQTLGQGPEFLTYFQNEAQLEKSRLLSDRFSAERPKGSFSTLEIQRTEQGDSAMYLCASTRTGRLEKLFFGSGTQLSVL.

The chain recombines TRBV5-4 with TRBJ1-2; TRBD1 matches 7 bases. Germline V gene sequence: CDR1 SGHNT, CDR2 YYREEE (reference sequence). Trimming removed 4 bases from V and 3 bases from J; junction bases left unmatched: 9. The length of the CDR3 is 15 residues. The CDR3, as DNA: TGTGCCAGCAGCCTAAGGCTAGACAGGGACTATGGCTACACCTTC. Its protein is CASSLRLDRDYGYTF.

CDR3 region: CATSLWGEQPQHF. The CDR3 DNA sequence: TGTGCCACCTCTTTATGGGGCGAACAGCCCCAGCATTTT. The chain has TRBV24-1 and TRBJ1-5, with D tentatively TRBD1 (5 bases). V shed 9 bases and J shed 7 bases, with 15 bases lying between them. The germline V gene encodes CDR1 KGHDR and CDR2 SFDVKD. This CDR3 has 13 amino acids.

CDR3 sequence (DNA): TGTGCCAGCAGTCGTCTAGCCAAAAACATTCAGTACTTC. It is translated as CASSRLAKNIQYF. The rearrangement uses TRBV12-3 or TRBV12-4 and TRBJ2-4; D is unresolved. The CDR3 consists of 13 residues. Trimming shortened V by 5 bases and J by 0 bases, and 5 bases separated the two germline ends.

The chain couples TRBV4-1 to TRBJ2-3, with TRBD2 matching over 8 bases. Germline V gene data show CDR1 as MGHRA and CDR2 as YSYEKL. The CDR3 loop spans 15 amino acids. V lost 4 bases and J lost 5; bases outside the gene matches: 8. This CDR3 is CASSPNDLAGDTQYF. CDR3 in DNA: TGCGCCAGCAGCCCAAACGATCTAGCGGGAGATACGCAGTATTTT.

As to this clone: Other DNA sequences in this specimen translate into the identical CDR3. The DNA for the CDR3 is TGTGCCAGCAGCTCCGGGACAGCCAGCAATCAGCCCCAGCATTTT. Protein product: CASSSGTASNQPQHF. V and J are TRBV7-9 and TRBJ1-5, with 7 nucleotides matching TRBD1. The germline CDR1 and CDR2 sequences are SEHNR and FQNEAQ (reference sequence). The CDR3 covers 15 residues. V trimming: 4 bases; J trimming: 1 base; junction bases outside the gene matches: 4. Based on the CDR3 plus reference TRBV7-9 and TRBJ1-5, the full variable domain is DTGVSQNPRHKITKRGQNVTFRCDPISEHNRLYWYRQTLGQGPEFLTYFQNEAQLEKSRLLSDRFSAERPKGSFSTLEIQRTEQGDSAMYLCASSSGTASNQPQHFGDGTRLSIL.

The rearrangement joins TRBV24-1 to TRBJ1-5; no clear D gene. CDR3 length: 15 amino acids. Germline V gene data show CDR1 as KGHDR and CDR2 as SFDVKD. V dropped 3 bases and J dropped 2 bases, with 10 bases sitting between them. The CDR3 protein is CATSDTSRGNQPQHF. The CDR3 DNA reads TGTGCCACCAGTGATACCTCGAGGGGCAATCAGCCCCAGCATTTT.

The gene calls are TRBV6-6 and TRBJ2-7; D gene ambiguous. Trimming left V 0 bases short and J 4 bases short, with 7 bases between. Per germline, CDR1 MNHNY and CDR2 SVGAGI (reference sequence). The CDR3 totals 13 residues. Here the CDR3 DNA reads TGTGCCAGCAGTTACTCGCGTGGTTACGAGCAGTACTTC. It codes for CASSYSRGYEQYF.

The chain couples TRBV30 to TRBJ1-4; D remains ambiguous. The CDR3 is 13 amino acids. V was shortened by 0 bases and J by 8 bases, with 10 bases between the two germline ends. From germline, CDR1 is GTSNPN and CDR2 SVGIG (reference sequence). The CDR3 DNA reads TGTGCCTGGAGTGTACGCCCACAAGAAAAACTGTTTTTT. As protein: CAWSVRPQEKLFF.

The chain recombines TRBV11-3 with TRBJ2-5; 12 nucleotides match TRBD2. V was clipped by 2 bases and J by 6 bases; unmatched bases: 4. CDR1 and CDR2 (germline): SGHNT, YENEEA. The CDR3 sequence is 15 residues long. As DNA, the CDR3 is TGTGCCAGCAGCTTAAGACTAGCGGGAGTTCAGACCCAGTACTTC. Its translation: CASSLRLAGVQTQYF.

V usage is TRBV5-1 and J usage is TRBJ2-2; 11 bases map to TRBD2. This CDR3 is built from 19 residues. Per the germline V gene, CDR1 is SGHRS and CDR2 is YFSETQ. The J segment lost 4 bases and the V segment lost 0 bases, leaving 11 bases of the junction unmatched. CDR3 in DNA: TGCGCCAGCAGCTTGGCCATAATAGCGGGAGGGCCTTTCACCGGGGAGCTGTTTTTT. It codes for CASSLAIIAGGPFTGELFF.